A single sample gave rise to the 22 T cell receptor beta chains below, sequenced in a study of blood T cell repertoires in COVID-19. Clones were sequenced by immunoSEQ multiplex PCR, and TCRdb holds only the in-frame ones, with some missing. The data show about 88,000 clones, over 75% seen once. Sequencing input: peripheral blood. The receptor source for this set is a man older than 75 with acute or convalescent COVID-19.

The chain uses TRBV6-4 and TRBJ1-6; no clear D. Germline V gene sequence: CDR1 MRHNA, CDR2 SNTAGT. Trimming left V 4 bases short and J 2 bases short, with 3 bases between. The CDR3 totals 13 residues. Here the CDR3 reads CASSATYNSPLHF. As DNA, the CDR3 is TGTGCCAGCAGTGCTACCTATAATTCACCCCTCCACTTT.

The chain has TRBV18 and TRBJ2-5; 12 nucleotides agree with TRBD2. CDR1 KGHSH and CDR2 LQKENI come from the germline V gene. V shed 2 bases, J shed 0 bases, and the junction held 7 bases outside the gene matches. This CDR3 contains 18 residues. CDR3 loop: CASSPIGLAGLNQETQYF. The CDR3 bases are TGTGCCAGCTCACCAATTGGACTAGCGGGACTTAACCAAGAGACCCAGTACTTC.

V gene TRBV5-5 combines with J gene TRBJ2-7, with 11 bases identical to TRBD2. Germline V gene lookup returns CDR1 SGHKS and CDR2 YYEKEE (reference sequence). The ends lost 4 bases at V and 0 bases at J; junction bases unmatched: 9. The CDR3 contains 17 residues. The CDR3 spells CASSPATSGISSYEQYF. The CDR3 DNA reads as TGTGCCAGCAGCCCGGCGACTAGCGGGATAAGCTCCTACGAGCAGTACTTC.

J is TRBJ2-1 and V is TRBV27; tentative D call: TRBD1 (5 bases). This CDR3 has 15 residues. V was pared by 3 bases and J by 0 bases, with 9 bases between. Germline CDR1 is MNHEY and CDR2 is SMNVEV (reference sequence). DNA of the CDR3: TGTGCCAGCAGTTTTCAGGGATTCTCCTACAATGAGCAGTTCTTC. Translation gives CASSFQGFSYNEQFF.

V is TRBV29-1 and J is TRBJ1-3, with D possibly matching TRBD1 (5 bases). Per germline, CDR1 SQVTM and CDR2 ANQGSEA. This CDR3 is built from 14 residues. Between the trimmed V and J ends, which lost 4 bases and 8 bases, there was a span of 18 bases. In nucleotides, the CDR3 is TGCAGCGTTGGGCAAACAGGAACAACGGACACCATATATTTT. Protein product: CSVGQTGTTDTIYF.

CDR3 loop: CASSVYPDGEEHF. CDR3 coding DNA: TGTGCCAGCAGCGTATATCCCGACGGAGAGGAGCATTTT. V gene TRBV9 combines with J gene TRBJ1-5; D remains ambiguous. With 1 base removed from V and 14 bases from J, the gap between germline ends came to 16 bases. The CDR3 totals 13 residues. The V gene's germline CDR1 is SGDLS and CDR2 YYNGEE.

The V and J genes are TRBV24-1 and TRBJ2-1; 8 bases align to TRBD2. With V trimmed by 4 bases and J by 5 bases, 9 bases remained unmatched. CDR1 is KGHDR, CDR2 SFDVKD, per germline. This CDR3 comprises 16 residues. The CDR3 DNA is TGTGCCACCAGTGACCCCAGCGGGAGAAGAGACAATGAGCAGTTCTTC. This encodes CATSDPSGRRDNEQFF.

This clone has more than one count but fewer than ten. This chain uses TRBV18 with TRBJ2-1, with D perhaps matching TRBD1 (6 bases). V was trimmed by 3 bases and J by 5 bases, leaving 14 bases between them. The CDR3 extends over 15 amino acids. From germline, CDR1 is KGHSH and CDR2 LQKENI. The CDR3 nucleotides read TGTGCCAGCTCACCCTCTATACAGGGAAACAATGAGCAGTTCTTC. Translating gives CASSPSIQGNNEQFF.

V gene TRBV5-1 combines with J gene TRBJ1-4; 8 positions agree with TRBD1. Trimming removed 4 bases from V and 0 bases from J; junction bases left unmatched: 5. Germline-derived CDR1 and CDR2 are SGHRS and YFSETQ. This CDR3 is built from 16 residues. CDR3 in DNA: TGCGCCAGCAGCCAGGGGGCCAGAGCAACTAATGAAAAACTGTTTTTT. It translates to CASSQGARATNEKLFF.

The chain couples TRBV28 to TRBJ2-7, with TRBD2 matching over 9 bases. Germline CDR1 reads MDHEN; CDR2 reads SYDVKM. This CDR3 has 14 residues. Trimming at V came to 5 bases and at J to 12 bases, leaving 14 bases not matched to a gene. CDR3 in amino acids: CASSRAGGVRIVYF. CDR3 coding DNA: TGTGCCAGCAGTAGAGCGGGAGGCGTACGAATTGTGTACTTC.

The chain couples TRBV4-2 to TRBJ1-1, with 7 bases aligning to TRBD1. This CDR3 has 14 amino acids. CDR1 LGHNA and CDR2 YNFKEQ come from the germline V gene. After removal of 5 bases from V and 4 bases from J, the junction contained 7 bases not matched to a gene. The CDR3 sequence is CASSLQTGATEAFF. The CDR3 bases are TGTGCCAGCAGCTTACAAACAGGGGCCACTGAAGCTTTCTTT.

V and J are TRBV27 and TRBJ1-2, with 8 positions matching TRBD1. The junction had 8 bases not matched to a gene; V was cut back by 4 bases and J by 4 bases. This CDR3 comprises 15 residues. Germline V gene data show CDR1 as MNHEY and CDR2 as SMNVEV (reference sequence). In DNA form, the CDR3 reads TGTGCCAGCAGTTCCCCAGGACAGGGTTCCTATGGCTACACCTTC. This translates into CASSSPGQGSYGYTF.

The chain recombines TRBV5-1 with TRBJ1-2; D unresolved. The CDR3 is 13 residues long. Trimming took 3 bases from V and 3 from J, leaving 9 bases between them. Germline CDR1 and CDR2: SGHRS and YFSETQ. This CDR3 is CASSSEGDYGYTF. CDR3 in DNA: TGCGCCAGCAGCTCGGAGGGCGACTATGGCTACACCTTC. Complete variable domain (other parts from reference TRBV5-1 and TRBJ1-2): KAGVTQTPRYLIKTRGQQVTLSCSPISGHRSVSWYQQTPGQGLQFLFEYFSETQRNKGNFPGRFSGRQFSNSRSEMNVSTLELGDSALYLCASSSEGDYGYTFGSGTRLTVV.

The chain links TRBV11-1 to TRBJ2-5, with 9 bases matching TRBD1. CDR3 length: 14 amino acids. CDR1 is SGHAT, CDR2 FQDESV, per germline (reference sequence). V dropped 5 bases and J dropped 2; count of bases not matched to a gene: 3. The CDR3 DNA reads TGTGCCAGCAGCCTCGGACAGGGGCAAGAGACCCAGTACTTC. As protein: CASSLGQGQETQYF.

V and J are TRBV5-6 and TRBJ1-1, with D unresolved. Trimming stripped 4 bases from V and 3 bases from J, with 22 bases between. Germline CDR1 reads SGHDT; CDR2 reads YYEEEE. CDR3 length equals 17 residues. In DNA, the CDR3 is TGTGCCAGCAGCCACCGACCGTTCTTGGAGGGATACACTGAAGCTTTCTTT. This translates into CASSHRPFLEGYTEAFF.

The chain employs TRBV25-1 and TRBJ2-7; D may be TRBD1 (6 bases). The CDR3 is 13 amino acids. CDR1 and CDR2 from the germline V gene are MGHDK and SYGVNS. V was cut by 3 bases and J by 4 bases, with 10 bases left in between. CDR3 sequence: CASSDNREYEQYF. The DNA of the CDR3 is TGTGCCAGCAGTGATAACAGGGAGTACGAGCAGTACTTC.

This clone was observed once. This chain connects TRBV6-5 to TRBJ1-1; no clear D gene. Germline V CDR1 and CDR2: MNHEY, SVGAGI. The CDR3 is 11 residues long. V lost 7 bases and J 4 bases, leaving 7 bases between the germline ends. The CDR3 DNA sequence: TGTGCCAGCACCTCCTTCACTGAAGCTTTCTTT. This translates into CASTSFTEAFF.

This clone occurred once. The V gene is TRBV5-1, the J gene TRBJ1-6, with 7 positions matching TRBD1. V lost 4 bases and J lost 6; bases outside the gene matches: 7. Germline V CDR1 and CDR2: SGHRS, YFSETQ. This CDR3 is built from 15 residues. The CDR3 region is CASSPIKGANSPLHF. The CDR3 DNA reads as TGCGCCAGCAGCCCAATTAAGGGGGCTAATTCACCCCTCCACTTT.

The CDR3 DNA reads as TGTGCCAGCAGTCCACAGGGGGCTGAAGCTTTCTTT. As protein: CASSPQGAEAFF. This rearrangement joins TRBV6-5 to TRBJ1-1; TRBD1 aligns across 8 bases. The CDR3 consists of 12 residues. Trimming at V came to 5 bases and at J to 6 bases, leaving 2 bases not matched to a gene. The germline V gene encodes CDR1 MNHEY and CDR2 SVGAGI.

The chain links TRBV19 to TRBJ2-1, with D maybe TRBD2 (6 bases). CDR1 is LNHDA and CDR2 is SQIVND in the germline V gene (reference sequence). V gave up 5 bases and J gave up 5 bases, with 16 bases separating them. CDR3 size: 15 residues. Here the CDR3 reads CASSAEGLKDNEQFF. CDR3 coding DNA: TGTGCCAGTAGTGCGGAGGGCCTCAAGGACAATGAGCAGTTCTTC.

CDR3 amino acids: CASSFRELNSPLHF. Written as DNA, the CDR3 is TGTGCCAGTAGTTTCCGGGAGCTTAATTCACCCCTCCACTTT. This chain connects TRBV19 to TRBJ1-6; unclear D gene. Trimming cost V 5 bases and J 6 bases, with 11 bases left between them. The CDR3 totals 14 residues. CDR1 is LNHDA, CDR2 SQIVND, per germline (reference sequence).

This chain links TRBV11-3 with TRBJ2-3; tentative D call: TRBD1 (5 bases). Trimming left V 1 base short and J 8 bases short, with 13 bases between. Per the germline V gene, CDR1 is SGHNT and CDR2 is YENEEA. This CDR3 region has 14 residues. The CDR3 nucleotides are TGTGCCAGCAGCTTAGGGGTGACAGACGTTACGCAGTATTTT. This translates into CASSLGVTDVTQYF.